This TCR beta chain was recovered during a study of beta chain features in type 1 diabetes. After removal of 5 bases from V and 3 bases from J, the junction contained 4 bases not matched to a gene. This CDR3 comprises 14 residues. Looked up from germline, CDR1 is SEHNR and CDR2 is FQNEAQ (reference sequence). Sequencing targeted expressed TCRB transcripts, as all isolated RNA had been reverse transcribed. The assay was immunoSEQ multiplex PCR, and TCRdb's table has in-frame clones only and misses some. The profile shows around 330,000 clones, about 10% of them singletons. The gene calls are TRBV7-9 and TRBJ2-7; 10 positions match TRBD1. The clonotype was recovered from a woman aged 25 to 39 in good health. Material: naive CD4+ T cells from blood. CDR3 region: CASSPGTGVYEQYF. CDR3 nucleotides: TGTGCCAGCAGCCCCGGGACAGGGGTCTACGAGCAGTACTTC.